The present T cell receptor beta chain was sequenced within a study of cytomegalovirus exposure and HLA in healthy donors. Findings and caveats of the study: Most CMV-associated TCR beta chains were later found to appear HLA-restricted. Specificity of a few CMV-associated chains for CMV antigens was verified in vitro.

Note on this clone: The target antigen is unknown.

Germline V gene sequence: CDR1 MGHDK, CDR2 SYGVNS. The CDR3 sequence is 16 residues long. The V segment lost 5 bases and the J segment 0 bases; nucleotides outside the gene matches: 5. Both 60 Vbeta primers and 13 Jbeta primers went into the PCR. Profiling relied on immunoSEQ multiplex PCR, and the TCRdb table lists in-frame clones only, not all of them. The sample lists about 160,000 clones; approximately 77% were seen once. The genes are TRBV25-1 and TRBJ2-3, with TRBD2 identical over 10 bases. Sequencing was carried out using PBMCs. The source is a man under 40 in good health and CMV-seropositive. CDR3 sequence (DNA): TGTGCCAGCAGTCAAGGACTAGCGGCTAGCACAGATACGCAGTATTTT. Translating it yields CASSQGLAASTDTQYF.